The 14 T cell receptor beta chains reported below all come from one sample, sequenced in a study of graft-versus-host responses after intestinal transplantation. Produced via immunoSEQ multiplex PCR; TCRdb's table is partial and in-frame only. The sample contains about 97,000 clones, around 90% of which appear only once. Sequences were derived from PBMCs, sampled roughly 68 weeks after intestinal transplant. The receptors derive from a human patient who received an intestinal transplant, so some T cells may come from the graft donor.

This clone has just one count. The chain recombines TRBV27 with TRBJ2-1; the match to TRBD1 covers 11 bases. The CDR3 has 14 residues. Unmatched junction bases numbered 6, after V lost 5 bases and J lost 9 bases. Germline V gives CDR1 MNHEY, CDR2 SMNVEV (reference sequence). In DNA, the CDR3 is TGTGCCAGCAGTGCCGGGACAGGGGGAGGTGAGCAGTTCTTC. The encoded protein is CASSAGTGGGEQFF.

This chain connects TRBV21-1 to TRBJ1-5; the table's D call, TRBD1, has no DNA check behind it. TRBV21-1 is termed a pseudogene. The length of the CDR3 is 22 residues. The CDR3 DNA is TGTGCCAGCAGCAAAGGGCGAGGGGGTAGGGCCTTATACCTGGCGGATCATCAGCCCCAGCATTTT. Amino acid sequence: CASSKGRGGRALYLADHQPQHF.

The V gene is TRBV9, the J gene TRBJ2-7, with 12 bases that match TRBD1. The CDR3 runs to 14 residues. Looked up from germline, CDR1 is SGDLS and CDR2 is YYNGEE. Trimming cost V 3 bases and J 5 bases; bases outside gene matches: 3. As DNA, the CDR3 is TGTGCCAGCAGCGCCGGGACAGGGGGCCACGAGCAGTACTTC. It encodes CASSAGTGGHEQYF.

In this sample, this clone turned up a few times. V is TRBV10-1 and J is TRBJ1-1; D possibly corresponds to TRBD1 (6 bases). The CDR3 length is 17 residues. Germline lookup yields CDR1 WNHNN and CDR2 SYGVQD (reference sequence). Trimming pared 1 base from V and 3 bases from J, leaving 18 bases between. For the CDR3, the DNA is TGCGCCAGCAGTGAGTGCGGAGTGGGGGCGGGACACACTGAAGCTTTCTTT. Its translation is CASSECGVGAGHTEAFF.

This chain links TRBV27 with TRBJ2-5; D may be TRBD1 (6 bases). CDR1 is MNHEY and CDR2 is SMNVEV in the germline V gene (reference sequence). Deletions cut 0 bases from V and 5 bases from J, with 13 bases between. The CDR3 totals 15 residues. The CDR3 protein is CASSLSQGPWETQYF. The CDR3, as DNA: TGTGCCAGCAGTTTATCCCAGGGGCCGTGGGAGACCCAGTACTTC.

The chain has TRBV19 and TRBJ2-3; D possibly corresponds to TRBD2 (5 bases). Trimming left V 5 bases short and J 0 bases short, with 21 bases between. In germline, CDR1 is LNHDA, CDR2 SQIVND (reference sequence). The CDR3 totals 18 residues. The CDR3: CASSFVWSGSMSTDTQYF. CDR3 nucleotide sequence: TGTGCCAGTAGTTTTGTATGGTCGGGGTCGATGAGCACAGATACGCAGTATTTT. Based on the CDR3 plus reference TRBV19 and TRBJ2-3, the full variable domain is DGGITQSPKYLFRKEGQNVTLSCEQNLNHDAMYWYRQDPGQGLRLIYYSQIVNDFQKGDIAEGYSVSREKKESFPLTVTSAQKNPTAFYLCASSFVWSGSMSTDTQYFGPGTRLTVL.

The rearrangement joins TRBV10-2 to TRBJ1-1; 9 nucleotides align to TRBD1. The junction had 7 bases not matched to a gene; V was cut back by 2 bases and J by 6 bases. This CDR3 comprises 15 residues. Germline values: CDR1 WSHSY, CDR2 SAAADI. CDR3 in amino acids: CASSEPTGGAAEAFF. In nucleotides, the CDR3 is TGCGCCAGCAGTGAGCCCACAGGGGGCGCCGCTGAAGCTTTCTTT.

The CDR3 DNA follows: TGTGCCAGCAGTCCAGGGGACACTGAAGCTTTCTTT. This sequence encodes CASSPGDTEAFF. This chain uses TRBV6-5 with TRBJ1-1; D is possibly TRBD1 (6 bases). Trimming shortened V by 5 bases and J by 3 bases, and 7 bases separated the two germline ends. This CDR3 comprises 12 residues. CDR1 and CDR2 from the germline V gene are MNHEY and SVGAGI.

The J gene is TRBJ2-7, the V gene TRBV27; D tentatively fits TRBD1 or TRBD2 (7 bases each). Trimming left V 6 bases short and J 7 bases short, with 16 bases between. The germline CDR1 and CDR2 sequences are MNHEY and SMNVEV (reference sequence). The length of the CDR3 is 13 residues. The CDR3 is CASRSGGGIEQYF. CDR3 sequence (DNA): TGTGCCAGCAGATCAGGGGGGGGTATAGAGCAGTACTTC.

This chain connects TRBV5-1 to TRBJ2-5; the match to TRBD2 covers 9 bases. Germline assignment: CDR1 SGHRS and CDR2 YFSETQ. Losses at the gene ends were 1 base for V and 5 bases for J; bases not matched to a gene: 3. This CDR3 is 14 amino acids long. CDR3: CASSLYGLAETQYF. For the CDR3, the DNA is TGCGCCAGCAGCTTGTATGGACTAGCGGAGACCCAGTACTTC.

The V gene is TRBV5-6, the J gene TRBJ1-1; unclear D gene. There are 15 residues in the CDR3. Trimming took 3 bases from V and 1 from J, leaving 13 bases between them. Germline CDR1 reads SGHDT; CDR2 reads YYEEEE. The CDR3 sequence: CASSSSMTGNTEAFF. In nucleotides, the CDR3 is TGTGCCAGCAGCTCCTCGATGACGGGGAACACTGAAGCTTTCTTT.

The chain has TRBV6-6 and TRBJ2-7; weak D call: TRBD2 (6 bases). CDR3 length: 11 amino acids. V lost 5 bases and J lost 4, with 6 bases in between. Germline V gene lookup returns CDR1 MNHNY and CDR2 SVGAGI (reference sequence). The CDR3 DNA reads TGTGCCAGCAGTCGGGGGTACGAGCAGTACTTC. Translated: CASSRGYEQYF.

The CDR3: CASSVYREPRADTQYF. The CDR3 DNA reads as TGTGCCAGCAGCGTCTACCGGGAACCAAGGGCAGATACGCAGTATTTT. The chain links TRBV13 to TRBJ2-3; D might be TRBD2 (5 bases). Germline CDR1 reads PRHDT; CDR2 reads FYEKMQ (reference sequence). The CDR3 is 16 residues long. Deletions cut 5 bases from V and 4 bases from J, with 19 bases between.

CDR3 sequence reads: CASSQDPGLAPSYEQYF. For the CDR3, the DNA is TGCGCCAGCAGCCAAGATCCGGGACTAGCGCCTTCCTACGAGCAGTACTTC. This rearrangement joins TRBV4-1 to TRBJ2-7; the match to TRBD2 covers 10 bases. The CDR3 is 17 amino acids. V was pared by 0 bases and J by 1 base, with 6 bases of the junction left unmatched. Per germline, CDR1 MGHRA and CDR2 YSYEKL.